This entry lists 10 T cell receptor beta chains sequenced from one sample in a study of beta chain features in type 1 diabetes. For these receptors, no antigen is known. Expressed TCRB transcripts got sequenced, as all isolated RNA was reverse transcribed. Data came from immunoSEQ multiplex PCR; TCRdb stores just in-frame clones and leaves some out. The sample carries about 190,000 clones, 6.5% to 8.5% recorded once. Points from the study as a whole: TCRB CDR3 length was moderately but significantly reduced in all four CD4+ subsets of Type 1 diabetes patients.

Sequenced sample: central memory CD4+ T cells from blood. The receptors derive from a young man with type 1 diabetes.

This clone turned up a few times. J is TRBJ2-5 and V is TRBV7-6; a possible D gene is TRBD2 (6 bases). The CDR3 spans 14 residues. Trimming removed 5 bases from V and 7 bases from J, with 17 bases in between. Germline V lookup: CDR1 SGHVS, CDR2 FNYEAQ. The CDR3 region is CASSPVAGMGTQYF. CDR3 in DNA: TGTGCCAGCAGCCCTGTCGCGGGAATGGGGACCCAGTACTTC.

The V gene is TRBV7-2, the J gene TRBJ2-1; TRBD2 might be the D (5 bases). The CDR3 extends over 15 amino acids. Germline V gene sequence: CDR1 SGHTA, CDR2 FQGNSA. V was trimmed by 5 bases and J by 5 bases, leaving 16 bases between them. The CDR3 coding sequence is TGTGCCAGCAGCCCTCCCCGGGGTACTCACAATGAGCAGTTCTTC. Protein: CASSPPRGTHNEQFF.

This chain connects TRBV2 to TRBJ2-7; 8 nucleotides line up with TRBD1. The CDR3 contains 14 residues. Looked up from germline, CDR1 is SNHLY and CDR2 is FYNNEI. V lost 9 bases, J lost 2 bases, and 9 bases stayed unmatched. CDR3 loop: CAREAGTGAYEQYF. The CDR3 DNA reads as TGTGCCAGGGAGGCCGGGACAGGAGCCTACGAGCAGTACTTC.

This clone was seen only a few times. The chain employs TRBV18 and TRBJ1-1, with unresolved D. The CDR3 totals 15 residues. Germline V gene sequence: CDR1 KGHSH, CDR2 LQKENI. V lost 6 bases and J 1 base, leaving 15 bases between the germline ends. This CDR3 is CASSREALQNTEAFF. CDR3 nucleotide sequence: TGTGCCAGCTCTAGGGAGGCACTCCAGAACACTGAAGCTTTCTTT.

The chain uses TRBV5-1 and TRBJ2-7; no clear D gene. Germline CDR1 is SGHRS and CDR2 is YFSETQ. The CDR3 consists of 13 residues. V was clipped by 3 bases and J by 0 bases, with 7 bases between them. The CDR3 DNA is TGCGCCAGCAGCTCCCAGCGCTCCTACGAGCAGTACTTC. As protein: CASSSQRSYEQYF.

This clone showed up just a few times. The J gene is TRBJ1-5, the V gene TRBV28; 8 bases map to TRBD1. The J segment lost 6 bases and the V segment lost 10 bases, leaving 8 bases of the junction unmatched. This CDR3 contains 13 residues. Per the germline V gene, CDR1 is MDHEN and CDR2 is SYDVKM. This chain's CDR3 is CATDRGEGQPQHF. CDR3 coding DNA: TGTGCCACCGACAGGGGAGAGGGTCAGCCCCAGCATTTT.

This clone was seen a few times. J is TRBJ2-7 and V is TRBV19; TRBD1 matches at 7 bases. The ends lost 9 bases at V and 4 bases at J; junction bases unmatched: 15. Germline V gives CDR1 LNHDA, CDR2 SQIVND (reference sequence). The CDR3 is made up of 15 amino acids. The CDR3 DNA reads as TGTGCCAGCACCCGACAGGGTGGGCCGGATTACGAGCAGTACTTC. It codes for CASTRQGGPDYEQYF.

This clone has only a few counts. The J gene is TRBJ1-2, the V gene TRBV7-2; weak D call: TRBD1 (5 bases). Trimming left V 1 base short and J 8 bases short, with 14 bases between. The CDR3 spans 14 residues. Germline V gene data show CDR1 as SGHTA and CDR2 as FQGNSA. CDR3 sequence: CASSLDKGSGGYTF. DNA of the CDR3: TGTGCCAGCAGCTTAGACAAGGGATCAGGGGGCTACACCTTC.

This clone showed up just a few times. A much larger clone lies one base from this, so it may be a read error. This sample also contains other DNA sequences that code for the same CDR3. The V and J genes are TRBV7-2 and TRBJ2-7, with 9 bases aligning to TRBD2. The CDR3 contains 15 residues. Looked up from germline, CDR1 is SGHTA and CDR2 is FQGNSA. J lost 2 bases, V lost 1 base, and 3 bases had no gene match. The CDR3 nucleotides read TGTGCCAGCAGCTTAGGGGCGGGAGGGCCCTACGAGCAGTACTTC. This sequence encodes CASSLGAGGPYEQYF.

Many counts were recorded for this clone. V gene TRBV7-2 combines with J gene TRBJ2-1; TRBD2 might be the D (5 bases). The CDR3 is 17 amino acids. With 2 bases removed from V and 4 bases from J, the gap between germline ends came to 18 bases. Looked up from germline, CDR1 is SGHTA and CDR2 is FQGNSA. CDR3 region: CASSLFKEGGPYNEQFF. CDR3 sequence (DNA): TGTGCCAGCAGCTTATTCAAGGAAGGAGGTCCTTACAATGAGCAGTTCTTC.